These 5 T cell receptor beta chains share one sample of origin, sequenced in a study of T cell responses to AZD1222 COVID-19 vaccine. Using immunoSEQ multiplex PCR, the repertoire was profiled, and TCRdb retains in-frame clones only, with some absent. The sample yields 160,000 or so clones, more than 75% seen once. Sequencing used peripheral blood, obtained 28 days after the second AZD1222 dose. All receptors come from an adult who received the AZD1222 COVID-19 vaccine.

DNA for the CDR3: TGCAGCGTTGGAGTGGACGCCCTATCCTACGAGCAGTACTTC. Its translation is CSVGVDALSYEQYF. The V call is TRBV29-1, the J call TRBJ2-7; the D is unclear. This CDR3 is built from 14 residues. Germline V gene sequence: CDR1 SQVTM, CDR2 ANQGSEA. The V and J ends lost 4 bases and 1 base respectively, with 14 bases between them.

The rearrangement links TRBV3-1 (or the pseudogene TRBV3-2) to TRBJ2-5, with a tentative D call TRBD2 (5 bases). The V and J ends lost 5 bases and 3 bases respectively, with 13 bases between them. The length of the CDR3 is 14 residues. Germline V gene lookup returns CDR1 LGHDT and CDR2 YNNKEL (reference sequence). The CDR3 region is CASSDRTREETQYF. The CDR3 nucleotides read TGTGCCAGCAGCGACCGGACTCGAGAAGAGACCCAGTACTTC.

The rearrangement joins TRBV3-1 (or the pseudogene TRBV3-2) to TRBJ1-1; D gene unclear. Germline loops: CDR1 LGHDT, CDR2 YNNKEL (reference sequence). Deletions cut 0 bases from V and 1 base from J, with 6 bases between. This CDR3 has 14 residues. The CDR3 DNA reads TGTGCCAGCAGCCAAGACGACCGGAACACTGAAGCTTTCTTT. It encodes CASSQDDRNTEAFF.

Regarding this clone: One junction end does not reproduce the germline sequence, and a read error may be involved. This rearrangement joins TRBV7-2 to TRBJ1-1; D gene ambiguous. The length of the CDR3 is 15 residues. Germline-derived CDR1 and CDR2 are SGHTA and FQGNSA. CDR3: CASSSGRDRNAEAFF. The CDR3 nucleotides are TGTGCCAGCAGCTCGGGTCGCGATAGGAACGCTGAAGCTTTCTTT.

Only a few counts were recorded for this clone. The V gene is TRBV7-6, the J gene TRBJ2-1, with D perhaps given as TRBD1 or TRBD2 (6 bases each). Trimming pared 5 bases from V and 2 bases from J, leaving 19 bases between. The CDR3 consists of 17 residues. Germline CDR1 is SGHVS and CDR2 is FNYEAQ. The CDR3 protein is CASSEDGGGRPYNEQFF. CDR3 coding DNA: TGTGCCAGCAGCGAAGACGGGGGCGGGCGCCCCTACAATGAGCAGTTCTTC.